The 4 T cell receptor beta chains given below trace back to one sample, sequenced in a study of blood T cell repertoires in COVID-19 (TCRdb year 2020). The library was prepared using the immunoSEQ multiplex PCR assay. TCRdb carries this immuneACCESS record with in-frame sequences only. Its versions omit some clonotypes, under half of them owing to an unresolved V gene in the studies checked, with the rest unexplained. This sample is represented by tens of thousands of clones; 80% to 90% of them were singletons. 4.8% of the sample is in the top ten clones. The sample consisted of peripheral blood. These receptors all come from a woman of 80 years or more with active or convalescent COVID-19.

This chain links TRBV2 with TRBJ2-7, with D possibly matching TRBD1 (5 bases). V gave up 8 bases and J gave up 2 bases, with 7 bases separating them. CDR3 length equals 11 residues. Per germline, CDR1 SNHLY and CDR2 FYNNEI. CDR3 loop: CASDRAYEQYF. CDR3 nucleotide sequence: TGTGCCAGCGACAGAGCCTACGAGCAGTACTTC.

The V gene is TRBV9, the J gene TRBJ2-3; 8 nucleotides line up with TRBD1. V trimming: 0 bases; J trimming: 6 bases; junction bases outside the gene matches: 6. The length of the CDR3 is 15 residues. Germline values: CDR1 SGDLS, CDR2 YYNGEE. This CDR3 is CASSVGAGGRDTQYF. The CDR3, as DNA: TGTGCCAGCAGCGTAGGGGCAGGGGGCAGGGATACGCAGTATTTT.

This clone was counted once. The chain uses TRBV10-1 and TRBJ1-6; no firm D call. Looked up from germline, CDR1 is WNHNN and CDR2 is SYGVQD (reference sequence). CDR3 size: 13 residues. Trimming took off 10 bases at V and 3 bases at J, with 10 bases between the two ends. CDR3 protein: CATASSYNSPLHF. The CDR3 region has the DNA TGCGCCACCGCATCCAGCTATAATTCACCCCTCCACTTT.

This clone was seen only a few times. The chain combines TRBV5-1 with TRBJ2-7; the D gene is possibly TRBD2 (7 bases). With 5 bases removed from V and 6 bases from J, the gap between germline ends came to 21 bases. Germline V gene data show CDR1 as SGHRS and CDR2 as YFSETQ. The CDR3 runs 15 residues. In nucleotides, the CDR3 is TGCGCCAGCAGTCCCGGCGGAGGGGGGGAGGGCGAGCAGTACTTC. It specifies CASSPGGGGEGEQYF.